Following are 9 T cell receptor beta chains from one sample sequenced in a study of blood T cell repertoires in COVID-19. TCRdb's copy holds only in-frame clones and misses some; the assay was immunoSEQ multiplex PCR. The table records about 90,000 clones, approximately 90% of them present only once. The sequenced material came from peripheral blood. These receptor sequences come from a male donor with acute or convalescent COVID-19.

The chain recombines TRBV30 with TRBJ1-3; 7 nucleotides match TRBD1. This CDR3 is 16 amino acids long. With V trimmed by 2 bases and J by 2 bases, 9 bases remained unmatched. Germline V gene data show CDR1 as GTSNPN and CDR2 as SVGIG (reference sequence). CDR3 in amino acids: CAWSNDRVQAGNTIYF. The CDR3 DNA reads TGTGCCTGGAGTAACGACAGGGTTCAGGCTGGAAACACCATATATTTT.

V gene TRBV6-5 combines with J gene TRBJ2-1; possibly TRBD1 for D (6 bases). Germline CDR1 is MNHEY and CDR2 is SVGAGI. Trimming shortened V by 6 bases and J by 7 bases, and 16 bases separated the two germline ends. The CDR3 loop spans 14 amino acids. This chain's CDR3 is CASSRDTWTNEQFF. The CDR3, as DNA: TGTGCCAGCAGCCGGGACACCTGGACTAATGAGCAGTTCTTC.

A single count supports this clone. The chain couples TRBV30 to TRBJ2-5; D might be TRBD1 (6 bases). The CDR3 sequence is 13 residues long. Germline V CDR1 and CDR2: GTSNPN, SVGIG (reference sequence). V was clipped by 7 bases and J by 4 bases, with 16 bases between them. This CDR3 reads CASRAGAPETQYF. The CDR3 bases are TGTGCCTCGCGGGCAGGGGCTCCAGAGACCCAGTACTTC.

This clone was recorded once. The rearrangement joins TRBV5-4 to TRBJ2-7; TRBD1 aligns across 10 bases. This CDR3 contains 15 residues. Germline CDR1 is SGHNT and CDR2 is YYREEE (reference sequence). Germline trimming cut 3 bases from V and 6 bases from J; bases unmatched to any gene: 9. CDR3 DNA: TGTGCCAGCAGCTCAAGGGACAGGGGAGTGGGCGAGCAGTACTTC. Amino acid sequence: CASSSRDRGVGEQYF.

The rearrangement joins TRBV6-1 to TRBJ2-2, with a possible D match to TRBD2 (5 bases). Per germline, CDR1 MNHNS and CDR2 SASEGT. The length of the CDR3 is 14 residues. V was cut by 6 bases and J by 7 bases, with 15 bases left in between. The DNA of the CDR3 is TGTGCCAGCAGCCCCCCGGGGTTTGACGGGGAGCTGTTTTTT. Amino acid sequence: CASSPPGFDGELFF.

V and J are TRBV7-8 and TRBJ2-3; 12 nucleotides match TRBD2. J gave up 1 base and V 4 bases, and 9 bases lay outside the gene matches. The CDR3 has 18 amino acids. Per the germline V gene, CDR1 is SGHVS and CDR2 is FQNEAQ. CDR3 DNA sequence: TGTGCCAGCAGCTCCCGACTAGCGGGGGAGCCTCGCACAGATACGCAGTATTTT. It translates to CASSSRLAGEPRTDTQYF.

The chain recombines TRBV29-1 with TRBJ1-2, with D perhaps matching TRBD1 (5 bases). Germline CDR1 is SQVTM and CDR2 is ANQGSEA. CDR3 length: 12 amino acids. The ends were cut back, 4 bases at V and 4 bases at J, with 10 bases in the middle. CDR3 sequence (DNA): TGCAGCGTTGGTAGGGGCGGCTATGGCTACACCTTC. Protein product: CSVGRGGYGYTF.

The chain uses TRBV5-1 and TRBJ2-7; 11 nucleotides line up with TRBD2. Germline CDR1 reads SGHRS; CDR2 reads YFSETQ. This CDR3 contains 16 residues. The ends lost 4 bases at V and 6 bases at J; junction bases unmatched: 12. The CDR3 region is CASSLLAGAALTEQYF. The CDR3 DNA is TGCGCCAGCAGCCTACTAGCGGGGGCCGCCCTGACCGAGCAGTACTTC.

The chain employs TRBV6-6 and TRBJ2-3; TRBD1 agrees at 9 bases. CDR3 size: 15 residues. The V gene's germline CDR1 is MNHNY and CDR2 SVGAGI (reference sequence). The V segment lost 2 bases and the J segment 6 bases; nucleotides outside the gene matches: 6. The CDR3 reads CASSYPDRGGDTQYF. CDR3 DNA: TGTGCCAGCAGTTACCCGGACAGGGGTGGGGATACGCAGTATTTT.